This TCR beta chain was retrieved from a study of regulatory T cells in long-lasting Graves disease. Background on the study: Disease was considered persistent Graves' disease after over 5 years of antithyroid drugs (with positive TSH receptor antibodies).

For TCR beta, libraries came from iRepertoire HTBI primers and Arm-PCR of CDR3 regions. A single record per CDR3 protein comes from TCRdb applying MiXCR to the multiplex PCR reads. Of 300,000 to 500,000 distinct CDR3 sequences listed, around 21% are singletons. Noted time point: persistent/refractory GD, antithyroid drugs over 5 years with positive TRAb. Following extraction of RNA from PBMCs, that RNA was used to make the TCR library. Clinicians diagnosed Graves' disease using American Thyroid Association guidelines. To note about this clonotype: No antigen is known for it.

Trimming removed 2 bases at V and 4 bases at J, with 8 bases between. This CDR3 has 13 residues. CDR1 is MNHEY and CDR2 is SMNVEV in the germline V gene (reference sequence). The study's findings and limits: Patients with persistent disease showed a bias toward TRBV28, TRBJ1-2 and TRBJ2-5. Persistent-disease Graves' patients showed less TCR diversity than new cases.

The receptor was isolated from a female donor with Graves disease. The rearrangement uses TRBV27 and TRBJ1-1, with no clear D. The specimen was peripheral blood mononuclear cells (PBMCs), collected when the disease was refractory, from a patient treated with antithyroid drugs. The CDR3 region is CASSLIPGTEAFF. The CDR3, as DNA: TGTGCCAGCAGTTTAATTCCGGGCACTGAAGCTTTCTTT.